This T cell receptor (beta chain) originates from a study of T-cell memory formation after mild COVID-19 listed by TCRdb under 2021. Background on the whole study: TCR sequence clusters from the two donors were found to be largely donor specific. Two young, previously healthy adult volunteers, one female and one male, were included in the cohort. In a couple of donors, T-cell clones that expanded and contracted after mild COVID-19 were tracked by sequencing TCRalpha and TCRbeta repertoires over time. General study outcomes and caveats: SARS-CoV-2 specificity was not confirmed for the second-wave clones peaking on day 37. Contracting CD4+ clones were located mainly in the CM and EM memory subsets, whereas CD8+ clones were found to be enriched in EMRA. Only two mild cases were covered by the study, and larger cohorts that include severe cases with pre-infection samples were considered necessary. Some responding clones were detected in pre-infection memory, suggesting pre-existing cross-reactive memory T cells joined the SARS-CoV-2 response. Clones contracting from day 15 to 85 had balanced CD4/CD8 phenotypes, while a second wave expanding from day 15 to 37 was biased towards CD4+.

This clonotype showed up just a few times. Which antigen it targets is not known. The record has no base qualities; no much larger clone is one base away. Trimming removed 1 base from V and 4 bases from J; the gene matches leave 10 bases unexplained. CDR1 is given as LGHDT and CDR2 as YNNKEL, both from the germline V gene (reference sequence). From the cysteine through the phenylalanine, the CDR3 covers 17 amino acids. Only the CDR3 DNA is retained, 51 bases long and in frame from the first base. Instrument used: Illumina NovaSeq 6000. cDNA libraries for TCRalpha and TCRbeta were prepared by 5'RACE using constant-segment primers, with sample barcodes and unique molecular identifiers added. RNA was extracted from every sample with Trizol reagent. Amplification of the libraries took two PCR steps, and the second step added a second sample barcode plus Illumina TruSeq adapters. The libraries were sequenced on an Illumina NovaSeq using 2 x 150 bp paired-end reads. In the original analysis: The reads were demultiplexed and collapsed into UMI-guided consensus sequences using migec v1.2.7. Using mixcr v2.1.11, the UMI consensuses were aligned to TRA and TRB V and J templates and assembled into clonotypes. A clonotype was counted as expanded or contracted only if both edgeR and NoisET called the change significant, with noise models trained on biological replicates. edgeR calls used a false discovery rate-adjusted p below 0.01 and a log2 fold-change threshold of 1. As an exploratory analysis of dynamics, max-normalized trajectories of the 1000 most abundant clonotypes were examined by PCA with hierarchical clustering. Each responding clone was given a CD4 or CD8 phenotype based on the CD4+ and CD8+ repertoires, which had been sequenced separately. Using fastp at Q25 and MiXCR, TCRdb reprocessed the public reads and kept productive beta chains. One record per CDR3 amino acid sequence lists the most common genes and DNA. The V and J calls here are based on TCRdb, not the publication. Within this sample are fewer than 140,000 distinct CDR3 sequences, with 9.5% to 15% of them counted one time only. 27% of the sample lies in the top ten.

PBMCs were isolated by Ficoll-Paque density gradient centrifugation. The sequence joins TRBV3-1 to TRBJ2-5, with 9 central nucleotides matching TRBD2. The origin of this receptor is an adult woman who had mild COVID-19 (a few samples of this study predate the infection). The sample titles of this study are shuffled in the database, so cell type and time point are left out; the donor was told from shared clones. The sample taken for sequencing was PBMCs or a T cell subset sorted from them (not recorded which). The base sequence is TGTGCCAGCAGCCAAGTAGGAAGCGGGAGGTACGGAGAGACCCAGTACTTC. The translation is CASSQVGSGRYGETQYF.